These 14 T cell receptor beta chains were all obtained from the same sample, sequenced in a study of shared clonotypes between healthy human individuals (dated by TCRdb to the early 2020s). Library preparation was by the immunoSEQ multiplex PCR assay. In its TCRdb copy, this immuneACCESS table keeps in-frame sequences only and misses some clones. Where compared with another copy, unresolved V genes explain less than half of these, and the others have no known cause. Within this sample are hundreds of thousands of clones, with around three quarters of them counted one time only. Of the sample, about 11% falls within the top ten clones. Input material: PBMCs. The receptors derive from a woman between 40 and 55 years old in good health. Some clones in this sample may be carry-over from other donors' samples.

V gene TRBV5-1 combines with J gene TRBJ2-3, with TRBD1 matching over 8 bases. Trimming removed 1 base from V and 0 bases from J; junction bases left unmatched: 1. The CDR3 runs 15 residues. The germline CDR1 and CDR2 sequences are SGHRS and YFSETQ. CDR3 nucleotide sequence: TGCGCCAGCAGCTTGCGGGACAGGAGCACAGATACGCAGTATTTT. Its translation is CASSLRDRSTDTQYF.

V and J are TRBV11-2 and TRBJ2-7, with TRBD2 matching 9 bases. J lost 4 bases, V lost 3 bases, and 7 bases had no gene match. The CDR3 is made up of 15 amino acids. Germline CDR1 SGHAT, CDR2 FQNNGV. The CDR3 region is CASSLVAGVAYEQYF. For the CDR3, the DNA is TGTGCCAGCAGCTTGGTAGCGGGAGTAGCGTACGAGCAGTACTTC.

The chain links TRBV27 to TRBJ2-7; D is undetermined. The CDR3 extends over 15 amino acids. Trimming cost V 7 bases and J 0 bases, with 16 bases left between them. From germline, CDR1 is MNHEY and CDR2 SMNVEV (reference sequence). The CDR3 is CASKKGSGFSYEQYF. The CDR3 DNA sequence: TGTGCCAGCAAAAAGGGCTCCGGGTTCTCCTACGAGCAGTACTTC.

V and J are TRBV30 and TRBJ2-7, with D perhaps matching TRBD1 (6 bases). CDR1 is GTSNPN, CDR2 SVGIG, per germline (reference sequence). The ends were cut back, 0 bases at V and 10 bases at J, with 22 bases in the middle. This CDR3 has 15 amino acids. The CDR3 region has the DNA TGTGCCTGGAGTGTAAAGGTGGGGCAGGGGACCCGTCAGTACTTC. It codes for CAWSVKVGQGTRQYF.

The gene calls are TRBV19 and TRBJ1-4; 7 nucleotides line up with TRBD1. Germline V lookup: CDR1 LNHDA, CDR2 SQIVND (reference sequence). J gave up 1 base and V 5 bases, and 1 base lay outside the gene matches. The length of the CDR3 is 14 residues. In nucleotides, the CDR3 is TGTGCCAGTAGTTGGGACAGAACTAATGAAAAACTGTTTTTT. Protein sequence: CASSWDRTNEKLFF.

The rearrangement uses TRBV7-2 and TRBJ1-5; no clear D. Trimming cost V 1 base and J 6 bases, with 13 bases left between them. The germline gives CDR1 SGHTA, CDR2 FQGNSA. CDR3 size: 15 residues. The CDR3: CASSLGGRRRQPQHF. In DNA, the CDR3 is TGTGCCAGCAGCTTAGGCGGCCGGAGGCGTCAGCCCCAGCATTTT.

On this clone itself: The same CDR3 can be traced to other DNA sequences in this sample. The V and J genes are TRBV5-4 and TRBJ1-1; 7 bases fit TRBD1. V gave up 4 bases and J gave up 1 base; unmatched junction bases: 4. Per germline, CDR1 SGHNT and CDR2 YYREEE (reference sequence). The CDR3 is 14 residues long. The CDR3 is CASSRGQPNTEAFF. The CDR3 DNA is TGTGCCAGCAGCAGGGGACAGCCGAACACTGAAGCTTTCTTT.

The V call is TRBV10-2, the J call TRBJ2-2, with 9 positions matching TRBD1. CDR1 is WSHSY and CDR2 is SAAADI in the germline V gene. The trim removed 4 bases at V and 3 bases at J, leaving 3 bases unmatched. This CDR3 comprises 15 residues. CDR3 bases: TGCGCCAGCAGTGGAACAGGGGGCGACACCGGGGAGCTGTTTTTT. Translation: CASSGTGGDTGELFF.

The rearrangement uses TRBV19 and TRBJ2-3, with 14 positions matching TRBD2. After removal of 6 bases from V and 6 bases from J, the junction contained 11 bases not matched to a gene. CDR3 length: 17 residues. The germline V gene encodes CDR1 LNHDA and CDR2 SQIVND (reference sequence). CDR3 coding DNA: TGTGCCAGTAGCCCCAGGGGGACTAGCGGGAGTTTTGATACGCAGTATTTT. This sequence encodes CASSPRGTSGSFDTQYF.

This sequence joins TRBV27 and TRBJ1-4, with D possibly TRBD1 on 5 matching bases. This CDR3 region has 12 residues. Trimming removed 3 bases from V and 10 bases from J, with 9 bases in between. Germline V gene sequence: CDR1 MNHEY, CDR2 SMNVEV (reference sequence). The CDR3 bases are TGTGCCAGCAGTTTCGTTGGGGCAAAACTGTTTTTT. This codes for CASSFVGAKLFF.

V and J are TRBV28 and TRBJ1-2, with a possible D match to TRBD1 (5 bases). CDR1 and CDR2 (germline): MDHEN, SYDVKM. The CDR3 runs to 13 residues. The V gene lost 5 bases and the J gene lost 4 bases, with 11 bases spanning the gap. As DNA, the CDR3 is TGTGCCAGCAGTCGGGGCCCGGGCTATGGCTACACCTTC. Translation: CASSRGPGYGYTF.

This sequence joins TRBV5-1 and TRBJ1-2; TRBD1 might be the D (5 bases). Germline V CDR1 and CDR2: SGHRS, YFSETQ. Between the trimmed V and J ends, which lost 4 bases and 2 bases, there was a span of 12 bases. The CDR3 runs to 14 residues. DNA for the CDR3: TGCGCCAGCAGCCCTATGGGGGGAAACTATGGCTACACCTTC. This encodes CASSPMGGNYGYTF.

This clone occurred many times. The chain recombines TRBV7-8 with TRBJ2-2, with D perhaps TRBD2 (6 bases). The germline V gene encodes CDR1 SGHVS and CDR2 FQNEAQ. Trimming stripped 3 bases from V and 3 bases from J, with 11 bases between. CDR3 size: 15 residues. CDR3 sequence (DNA): TGTGCCAGCAGCTTGGTTATAGCGGACACCGGGGAGCTGTTTTTT. It codes for CASSLVIADTGELFF.

The chain is built from TRBV6-6 and TRBJ2-7; 8 bases map to TRBD2. Germline CDR1 reads MNHNY; CDR2 reads SVGAGI (reference sequence). There are 16 residues in the CDR3. The J segment lost 2 bases and the V segment lost 6 bases, leaving 12 bases of the junction unmatched. The CDR3 is CASRFDFTSGPYEQYF. The CDR3 nucleotides read TGTGCCAGCAGGTTTGATTTCACTAGCGGACCCTACGAGCAGTACTTC.